The clone carrying this T cell receptor beta chain was seen a handful of times. This specimen belongs to a study of identical twins. Each CDR3 protein is one row after TCRdb ran MiXCR on the 5' RACE reads. Of about 530,000 distinct CDR3 sequences detected, about 15% appear once; the ten largest clones hold 0.44%. This CDR3 is 16 amino acids long. The V end lost 5 bases, the J end lost 4 bases, and 18 bases lay between the germline ends. This sample also belongs to another study, concerning yellow fever vaccine responses in identical twins.

The source of this sequence is a woman aged 18-35 years in good health. The sample taken for sequencing was CD4+ T cells sorted from blood. The chain has TRBV12-3 or TRBV12-4 and TRBJ2-1; a weak D match, TRBD2 (6 bases). CDR3 loop: CASSPPAGLSYNEQFF. The CDR3 coding sequence is TGTGCCAGCAGTCCCCCGGCGGGGTTGAGTTACAATGAGCAGTTCTTC.